The 10 T cell receptor beta chains below all came from one sample that was sequenced in a study of regulatory T cells in long-lasting Graves disease. Construction of the TCR beta libraries employed iRepertoire HTBI primers in conjunction with Arm-PCR of CDR3 regions. TCRdb re-derived calls from the multiplex PCR reads in MiXCR, one entry per CDR3 protein. The profile shows 350,000 to 550,000 distinct CDR3 sequences, about 15% of them singletons. Time point specified: newly diagnosed GD, antithyroid drugs for less than 3 months. Preparation of the TCR library used RNA extracted from PBMCs. This sample also belongs to another study, concerning T cells in Graves' hyperthyroidism and ophthalmopathy.

The source material was peripheral blood mononuclear cells (PBMCs), sampled at new diagnosis, from a patient treated with antithyroid drugs. These receptors were obtained from a woman aged 30 to 39 with Graves disease.

This clonotype has a count of ten or more. The chain uses TRBV9 and TRBJ1-1, with unresolved D. Looked up from germline, CDR1 is SGDLS and CDR2 is YYNGEE. The CDR3 contains 15 residues. V was clipped by 0 bases and J by 4 bases, with 13 bases between them. DNA of the CDR3: TGTGCCAGCAGCGTAGAGCCCCAAGTGGGCACTGAAGCTTTCTTT. This encodes CASSVEPQVGTEAFF.

This clonotype was counted many times. V usage is TRBV27 and J usage is TRBJ1-6; 9 nucleotides line up with TRBD1. This CDR3 is built from 15 residues. The germline gives CDR1 MNHEY, CDR2 SMNVEV (reference sequence). The junction had 10 bases not matched to a gene; V was cut back by 6 bases and J by 10 bases. The CDR3: CASSLGQGRSSPLHF. In DNA form, the CDR3 reads TGTGCCAGCAGCCTCGGACAGGGGAGAAGCTCACCCCTCCACTTT.

This clonotype occurred many times. The chain combines TRBV24-1 with TRBJ2-1; D may be TRBD2 (6 bases). The ends were cut back, 4 bases at V and 0 bases at J, with 12 bases in the middle. Germline CDR1 KGHDR, CDR2 SFDVKD. The CDR3 runs 16 residues. CDR3 protein: CATSDSGTVSYNEQFF. CDR3 bases: TGTGCCACCAGTGACTCCGGGACTGTCTCCTACAATGAGCAGTTCTTC.

This clonotype was detected ten times or more. J is TRBJ2-5 and V is TRBV2; D uncertain. CDR3 size: 13 residues. Trimming stripped 5 bases from V and 0 bases from J, with 7 bases between. Germline V CDR1 and CDR2: SNHLY, FYNNEI. CDR3 residues: CASSRVYQETQYF. DNA of the CDR3: TGTGCCAGCAGTCGGGTATACCAAGAGACCCAGTACTTC. The variable domain in full, completed from reference TRBV2 and TRBJ2-5, reads EPEVTQTPSHQVTQMGQEVILRCVPISNHLYFYWYRQILGQKVEFLVSFYNNEISEKSEIFDDQFSVERPDGSNFTLKIRSTKLEDSAMYFCASSRVYQETQYFGPGTRLLVL.

This chain uses TRBV6-1 with TRBJ2-1; D call uncertain. This CDR3 has 14 residues. Germline CDR1 reads MNHNS; CDR2 reads SASEGT. V dropped 4 bases and J dropped 6 bases, with 13 bases sitting between them. The CDR3 loop reads CASSAGGSSNEQFF. The CDR3 coding sequence is TGTGCCAGCAGTGCGGGTGGTAGTTCCAATGAGCAGTTCTTC.

This clonotype was seen ten or more times. The chain recombines TRBV5-1 with TRBJ2-3; tentatively, D is TRBD1 (6 bases). Per germline, CDR1 SGHRS and CDR2 YFSETQ. This CDR3 region has 16 residues. V was pared by 4 bases and J by 2 bases, with 17 bases between. The DNA of the CDR3 is TGCGCCAGCAGCACCCGAACAGGGCGGTACACAGATACGCAGTATTTT. Amino acids: CASSTRTGRYTDTQYF. The variable domain in full, with the rest retrieved from reference TRBV5-1 and TRBJ2-3, is KAGVTQTPRYLIKTRGQQVTLSCSPISGHRSVSWYQQTPGQGLQFLFEYFSETQRNKGNFPGRFSGRQFSNSRSEMNVSTLELGDSALYLCASSTRTGRYTDTQYFGPGTRLTVL.

There are many counts of this clonotype. The chain uses TRBV7-3 and TRBJ2-4, with TRBD2 matching 9 bases. The CDR3 spans 17 residues. J gave up 6 bases and V 5 bases, and 14 bases lay outside the gene matches. Per germline, CDR1 SGHTA and CDR2 FQGTGA. The CDR3 nucleotides read TGTGCCAGCAGCCCTCGGGGGGTAGCGGGAGAGGGAAACATTCAGTACTTC. Its protein product is CASSPRGVAGEGNIQYF.

In its sample, this clonotype was seen a few times. The gene calls are TRBV6-2 or TRBV6-3 and TRBJ2-5; 8 nucleotides agree with TRBD1. The junction had 7 bases not matched to a gene; V was cut back by 8 bases and J by 5 bases. CDR1 is MNHEY, CDR2 SVGEGT, per germline. The CDR3 is 13 residues long. The CDR3 sequence is CASGQGPGETQYF. For the CDR3, the DNA is TGTGCCAGCGGACAGGGACCTGGTGAGACCCAGTACTTC.

This clonotype has just a few counts. The chain carries TRBV5-1 and TRBJ1-5, with 9 bases identical to TRBD1. CDR1 is SGHRS and CDR2 is YFSETQ in the germline V gene. Trimming took 4 bases from V and 3 from J; bases not matched to a gene: 5. This CDR3 spans 15 amino acids. The CDR3 reads CASSTTGGTNQPQHF. CDR3 DNA sequence: TGCGCCAGCAGCACGACAGGGGGAACCAATCAGCCCCAGCATTTT.

The genes are TRBV12-3 or TRBV12-4 and TRBJ2-3, with 8 bases fitting TRBD2. CDR3 length: 15 residues. V shed 7 bases, J shed 0 bases, and the junction held 6 bases outside the gene matches. The CDR3 loop is CASNSAGGSTDTQYF. CDR3 DNA sequence: TGTGCCAGCAACTCCGCGGGAGGTAGCACAGATACGCAGTATTTT.